This T cell receptor beta chain was recovered during a study of T cells in Graves' hyperthyroidism and ophthalmopathy (dated by TCRdb to between 2017 and 2020). In the study overall: Peripheral blood samples were taken at the time of initial diagnosis, prior to any treatment. The paper reports TCR Vbeta CDR3 sequencing of approximately 140 peripheral blood samples: around 45 ophthalmopathy, over 70 hyperthyroidism and approximately 17 progressor patients. The study also compared thyroid tissue and blood T-cell repertoires from over 5 Graves' hyperthyroidism patients. The roughly 94 discovery patients were randomly divided into training and test sets at a 7:3 ratio. An independent validation cohort of 18 to 20 hyperthyroidism patients and more than 15 patients who later progressed to ophthalmopathy tested prospective prediction of ophthalmopathy. To identify TCR V-J signatures that set the groups apart, the researchers used a discovery cohort of more than 95 patients, made up of 40 to 45 with Graves' ophthalmopathy and some 58 with stable Graves' hyperthyroidism. After sampling, hyperthyroidism patients received methimazole starting at 30 mg daily, and ophthalmopathy patients received high-dose intravenous methylprednisolone. General study outcomes and caveats: No statistical method was used to set the sample size in advance, and investigators knew the group allocation. Blood samples also contained most of the expanded thyroid clonotypes (frequency above 0.001), which suggests that blood repertoires may reflect thyroid immune responses. Ophthalmopathy was separated from stable hyperthyroidism by a 13 V-J signature model, with over 85% sensitivity and approximately 81% specificity obtained in cross-validation and 80%/75% obtained in testing. In validation, the model predicted progression to ophthalmopathy with roughly 70% sensitivity and around 72% specificity, a median of around 6.6 months before onset.

The TCR beta CDR3 regions were amplified from RNA transcripts. The TCR CDR3 was subjected to a first round of RT-PCR using the HTBI primer set and the Qiagen OneStep RT-PCR kit. A second multiplex PCR round built the libraries, followed by size selection and purification. The libraries were sequenced on an Illumina HiSeq2000 using paired-end 100 bp reads. Under the source paper's analysis protocol: SOAPnuke was used to process the raw data, removing reads that contained adapters or uncalled bases, had a mean Phred below 15, or lacked an exact match to the constant primer or identifier. High-quality paired reads were merged using COPE v1.2.5, and each unique nucleotide sequence was defined as a clonotype. MiTCR v1.1 was used to align clonotypes to the IMGT TRBV, TRBD and TRBJ reference segments. Analysis was restricted to V-J combinations with a frequency above 0.0001, which covered 99% to 99.2% of repertoires. A TCS score was defined as the ratio between F50 (clonal expansion) and ExV (chaos), using BLOSUM62-based TCRdist between CDR3 peptides within each V-J. Welch's t-statistics and random forest reduced approximately 520 V-J features to 10 to 15, which were used in a naive Bayes classifier (R e1071). The public reads were reanalyzed by TCRdb: fastp trimming at Q25, MiXCR alignment, in-frame beta chains only. A single entry per CDR3 protein holds the most common genes and DNA from its merged rows. None of the V and J calls come from the authors' own analysis; TCRdb made them. The table for this sample lists 350,000 or so distinct CDR3 sequences; roughly 20% of them were counted only once. The ten largest clones take up roughly a sixth of the sample.

This clonotype was seen ten or more times. Which antigen it targets is not known. Nothing much larger sits one base from this clone, and base qualities are not available. The cysteine opens and the phenylalanine closes a CDR3 of 12 amino acids. CDR3 DNA is the only sequence kept; it has 36 bases, read in frame from the first base. The germline V gene gives CDR1 as MNHNS and CDR2 as SASEGT. V is clipped by 4 bases and J by 3 bases, and the sequence between their germline boundaries is 7 bases long. Ophthalmopathy patients had moderately to severely active disease, with a Clinical Activity Score of 3 or more, a NOSPECS grade of 4 or more, and a disease duration of less than 3 months. Exclusion was applied to patients with uncontrolled infections, other autoimmune diseases, pregnancy or lactation. Clinical symptoms, serum thyroxine and TRAb, thyroid ultrasound, and orbital computed tomography formed the basis for the diagnoses. PBMCs were isolated from about 9.2 ml of fresh peripheral blood by Ficoll-Paque density gradient centrifugation. Total RNA was extracted using Trizol reagent, and RNA quality was assessed on an Agilent 2100 Bioanalyzer.

This TCR derives from a woman between 40 and 50 years old with Graves' ophthalmopathy. Sequencing was carried out using blood. The chain joins TRBV6-1 to TRBJ2-7; the D gene cannot be resolved reliably. The DNA sequence is as follows: TGTGCCAGCAGTGGGACGGTCTACGAGCAGTACTTC. The translation is CASSGTVYEQYF.